This section outlines one T cell receptor beta chain sequence together with its context. Clones were sequenced by immunoSEQ multiplex PCR, and TCRdb holds only the in-frame ones, with some missing. The sample lists some 51,000 clones; 75% to 95% were seen once. The germline V gene has CDR1 SGHVS and CDR2 FQNEAQ. V was shortened by 3 bases and J by 7 bases, with 15 bases between the two germline ends. The CDR3 is 14 amino acids. The data are from a study of blood T cell repertoires in COVID-19. Study at large: From T cells, B-cell-depleted T cells, or PBMCs came the material, which was cDNA or gDNA.

The receptor's source is a man between 35 and 55 years old with acute or convalescent COVID-19. The chain joins TRBV7-8 to TRBJ1-2, with TRBD1 as a possible D gene (5 bases). Sequencing was done on a sample of peripheral blood. CDR3: CASSFGGIDGGYTF. For the CDR3, the DNA is TGTGCCAGCAGCTTCGGGGGAATAGACGGTGGCTACACCTTC.